Shown below are 30 T cell receptor beta chains from a single sample sequenced in a study of PD-1 blockade in classical Hodgkin lymphoma. Every patient was affected by relapse after autologous stem cell transplantation, while exposure to brentuximab vedotin was not uniform. Here immunoSEQ multiplex PCR was the method, and the copy in TCRdb shows in-frame clones only, minus some. The sample has 120,000 to 150,000 clones; under 85% are singletons. The specimen was peripheral blood mononuclear cells (PBMCs), collected before the second cycle of nivolumab. The origin of the receptors is a human donor with classical Hodgkin lymphoma.

CDR3 coding DNA: TGTGCCAGCAACCCCTGCGGGAGGGCCGGAGATACGCAGTATTTT. Its protein product is CASNPCGRAGDTQYF. V and J are TRBV21-1 and TRBJ2-3; the table gives TRBD2 as D, unverified against the DNA. TRBV21-1 is shown as a pseudogene. The CDR3 is 15 residues long.

This clone has more than one count but fewer than ten. For the CDR3, the DNA is TGTGCCAGCAGTTTATGGACTAGCGGGGCAAGCACAGATACGCAGTATTTT. Translating gives CASSLWTSGASTDTQYF. V is TRBV28 and J is TRBJ2-3, with 11 bases that match TRBD2. CDR1 and CDR2 from the germline V gene are MDHEN and SYDVKM. The CDR3 consists of 17 residues. V dropped 0 bases and J dropped 0; count of bases not matched to a gene: 2.

The chain employs TRBV6-6 and TRBJ1-1; D is unresolved. The CDR3 length is 13 residues. The germline V gene encodes CDR1 MNHNY and CDR2 SVGAGI (reference sequence). The ends were cut back, 0 bases at V and 7 bases at J, with 9 bases in the middle. CDR3 nucleotides: TGTGCCAGCAGTTACTCGATGGAAAGTGAAGCTTTCTTT. Translated: CASSYSMESEAFF.

The chain is built from TRBV7-9 and TRBJ2-5, with 11 bases matching TRBD2. The CDR3 spans 14 residues. Trimming removed 5 bases from V and 3 bases from J; junction bases left unmatched: 2. Germline V gene sequence: CDR1 SEHNR, CDR2 FQNEAQ (reference sequence). The chain's CDR3 is CASSGGLAEETQYF. The CDR3, as DNA: TGTGCCAGCAGCGGGGGACTAGCGGAAGAGACCCAGTACTTC.

V gene TRBV19 combines with J gene TRBJ1-2; D is possibly TRBD1 (5 bases). The V gene lost 8 bases and the J gene lost 4 bases, with 17 bases spanning the gap. This CDR3 is 14 amino acids long. In germline, CDR1 is LNHDA, CDR2 SQIVND (reference sequence). CDR3 sequence: CASHPPTVFYGYTF. The DNA for the CDR3 is TGTGCCAGTCACCCGCCGACAGTCTTCTATGGCTACACCTTC.

The chain is built from TRBV7-2 and TRBJ2-7, with 10 bases that match TRBD1. The CDR3 covers 16 residues. The germline V gene encodes CDR1 SGHTA and CDR2 FQGNSA. The trim removed 5 bases at V and 2 bases at J, leaving 9 bases unmatched. For the CDR3, the DNA is TGTGCCAGCAGCCGCTCGGGACAGGGGATAACCTACGAGCAGTACTTC. This sequence encodes CASSRSGQGITYEQYF.

The rearrangement uses TRBV11-2 and TRBJ2-5; D gene unclear. There are 13 residues in the CDR3. Trimming took 2 bases from V and 2 from J, leaving 6 bases between them. Germline loops: CDR1 SGHAT, CDR2 FQNNGV. As DNA, the CDR3 is TGTGCCAGCAGCTTATCCGGGCAAGAGACCCAGTACTTC. Its translation: CASSLSGQETQYF. The variable domain in full, completed from reference TRBV11-2 and TRBJ2-5, reads EAGVAQSPRYKIIEKRQSVAFWCNPISGHATLYWYQQILGQGPKLLIQFQNNGVVDDSQLPKDRFSAERLKGVDSTLKIQPAKLEDSAVYLCASSLSGQETQYFGPGTRLLVL.

The gene calls are TRBV19 and TRBJ1-2; 7 bases map to TRBD1. The CDR3 is 17 amino acids. The germline gives CDR1 LNHDA, CDR2 SQIVND (reference sequence). V dropped 0 bases and J dropped 2; count of bases not matched to a gene: 9. This chain's CDR3 is CASSIDRFRGRNYGYTF. CDR3 DNA: TGTGCCAGTAGTATAGATCGGTTCAGGGGGAGAAACTATGGCTACACCTTC.

The chain joins TRBV2 to TRBJ1-4; the D is unclear. This CDR3 is built from 13 residues. Germline assignment: CDR1 SNHLY and CDR2 FYNNEI. V was trimmed by 6 bases and J by 8 bases, leaving 13 bases between them. CDR3 bases: TGTGCCAGCAGAGACGGGCTCGCCGAAAAACTGTTTTTT. It specifies CASRDGLAEKLFF.

Concerning this clone itself: Its ends do not fully match the called genes, so a read error is possible. The rearrangement joins TRBV10-3 to TRBJ2-7; D assignment may be TRBD1 or TRBD2 (5 bases each). CDR1 is ENHRY, CDR2 SYGVKD, per germline. The CDR3 is 13 amino acids. The chain's CDR3 is CAIAPVRGYGQYF. The CDR3 DNA reads as TGTGCCATCGCCCCGGTCCGGGGCTACGGGCAGTACTTC.

The CDR3 loop is CASSYVPVPNYGYTF. CDR3 nucleotides: TGTGCCAGCAGTTACGTGCCAGTCCCGAACTATGGCTACACCTTC. The chain carries TRBV6-5 and TRBJ1-2; D gene uncertain. Germline CDR1 and CDR2: MNHEY and SVGAGI. The CDR3 length is 15 residues. Trimming removed 2 bases at V and 2 bases at J, with 12 bases between.

This chain uses TRBV30 with TRBJ2-7; 11 nucleotides agree with TRBD1. CDR3 length equals 19 residues. V lost 3 bases, J lost 3 bases, and 19 bases stayed unmatched. Germline V gives CDR1 GTSNPN, CDR2 SVGIG (reference sequence). Here the CDR3 DNA reads TGTGCCTGGAGGACACAGGGGACAGGGGGTATACCCCAGGGCTACGAGCAGTACTTC. This encodes CAWRTQGTGGIPQGYEQYF.

The V call is TRBV30, the J call TRBJ2-3, with D hard to call. This CDR3 spans 15 amino acids. Between the trimmed V and J ends, which lost 4 bases and 0 bases, there was a span of 14 bases. From germline, CDR1 is GTSNPN and CDR2 SVGIG (reference sequence). The CDR3 nucleotides are TGTGCCTGGAACGGTGGGTCCTCTAGCACAGATACGCAGTATTTT. Its translation: CAWNGGSSSTDTQYF. The whole variable domain, filled in from reference TRBV30 and TRBJ2-3, reads SQTIHQWPATLVQPVGSPLSLECTVEGTSNPNLYWYRQAAGRGLQLLFYSVGIGQISSEVPQNLSASRPQDRQFILSSKKLLLSDSGFYLCAWNGGSSSTDTQYFGPGTRLTVL.

The V and J genes are TRBV23-1 and TRBJ1-5, with a weak D call TRBD1 (5 bases). TRBV23-1 is annotated as an ORF whose role is uncertain. CDR3 length: 15 residues. Trimming removed 0 bases at V and 6 bases at J, with 12 bases between. CDR3 sequence reads: CASSQSGQGSQPQHF. DNA for the CDR3: TGCGCCAGCAGTCAATCAGGGCAGGGCAGTCAGCCCCAGCATTTT.

This clone appeared many times. In nucleotides, the CDR3 is TGTGCCAGTAGTACAGACATCACTTCCTCGATGAACACTGAAGCTTTCTTT. Translation: CASSTDITSSMNTEAFF. The genes are TRBV19 and TRBJ1-1; D ambiguous. V was pared by 4 bases and J by 0 bases, with 18 bases between. Germline values: CDR1 LNHDA, CDR2 SQIVND (reference sequence). The CDR3 loop spans 17 amino acids.

The chain carries TRBV2 and TRBJ1-1; D remains unclear. The CDR3 runs to 14 residues. The V end lost 6 bases, the J end lost 1 base, and 12 bases lay between the germline ends. Germline-derived CDR1 and CDR2 are SNHLY and FYNNEI. CDR3 DNA: TGTGCCAGCAGGTATGACTGGCAGAACACTGAAGCTTTCTTT. Translating gives CASRYDWQNTEAFF.

V usage is TRBV25-1 and J usage is TRBJ2-2; TRBD1 matches 11 bases. The CDR3 is 15 residues long. V gave up 5 bases and J gave up 6 bases; unmatched junction bases: 5. Germline lookup yields CDR1 MGHDK and CDR2 SYGVNS. CDR3 sequence reads: CASSPRTGGSGELFF. The CDR3 region has the DNA TGTGCCAGCAGTCCCCGGACAGGGGGCTCCGGGGAGCTGTTTTTT.

The chain couples TRBV6-5 to TRBJ2-7; D gene ambiguous. Germline assignment: CDR1 MNHEY and CDR2 SVGAGI. This CDR3 is built from 14 residues. V was cut by 2 bases and J by 2 bases, with 10 bases left in between. In DNA form, the CDR3 reads TGTGCCAGCAGTTACGGTCAGGAACCCTACGAGCAGTACTTC. It encodes CASSYGQEPYEQYF.

This chain links TRBV5-5 with TRBJ2-5; TRBD2 might be the D (6 bases). Germline assignment: CDR1 SGHKS and CDR2 YYEKEE (reference sequence). Trimming pared 0 bases from V and 5 bases from J, leaving 8 bases between. The CDR3 contains 13 residues. CDR3 sequence reads: CASSLAGGETQYF. CDR3 nucleotides: TGTGCCAGCAGCTTGGCCGGGGGTGAGACCCAGTACTTC.

J is TRBJ2-1 and V is TRBV7-9, with D tentatively TRBD2 (5 bases). Germline V gene lookup returns CDR1 SEHNR and CDR2 FQNEAQ (reference sequence). With 7 bases removed from V and 9 bases from J, the gap between germline ends came to 13 bases. The CDR3 has 12 residues. For the CDR3, the DNA is TGTGCCAGCACCAAACTAGTGGCTGAGCAGTTCTTC. Protein sequence: CASTKLVAEQFF.

The chain is built from TRBV19 and TRBJ2-1, with 12 bases that match TRBD2. The V gene end was trimmed by 2 bases and the J gene end by 4 bases; junction bases not matched to a gene: 24. From germline, CDR1 is LNHDA and CDR2 SQIVND (reference sequence). CDR3 size: 23 residues. CDR3: CASSIPSIRTGLLAGGEYNEQFF. The CDR3 nucleotides are TGTGCCAGTAGTATACCATCCATCCGCACAGGGCTTCTAGCGGGAGGGGAATACAATGAGCAGTTCTTC.

This clone was seen many times. J is TRBJ1-1 and V is TRBV29-1; TRBD1 is a possible D gene (6 bases). Germline V gives CDR1 SQVTM, CDR2 ANQGSEA. The V and J ends lost 3 bases and 0 bases respectively, with 11 bases between them. The CDR3 sequence is 14 residues long. CDR3 in amino acids: CSVEVGGLNTEAFF. In nucleotides, the CDR3 is TGCAGCGTTGAGGTAGGGGGGTTGAACACTGAAGCTTTCTTT.

The rearrangement joins TRBV4-3 to TRBJ1-2; D perhaps matches TRBD1 (5 bases). From germline, CDR1 is LGHNA and CDR2 YSLEER. V was pared by 0 bases and J by 7 bases, with 15 bases between. The CDR3 contains 15 residues. CDR3 in DNA: TGCGCCAGCAGCCAAGATTGGCGGGGCGGTGGTGGCTACACCTTC. Translation gives CASSQDWRGGGGYTF.

The chain joins TRBV2 to TRBJ2-5; unclear D gene. The CDR3 is 11 residues long. Trimming shortened V by 6 bases and J by 5 bases, and 7 bases separated the two germline ends. Germline V gene lookup returns CDR1 SNHLY and CDR2 FYNNEI. This CDR3 is CASRNAETQYF. The CDR3 DNA is TGTGCCAGCAGGAATGCGGAGACCCAGTACTTC.

This clone was seen just once. The chain uses TRBV18 and TRBJ2-2; 9 bases are a match to TRBD1. J lost 7 bases, V lost 3 bases, and 15 bases had no gene match. The germline V gene has CDR1 KGHSH and CDR2 LQKENI. This CDR3 comprises 18 residues. The CDR3 sequence: CASSPLTQGADASGELFF. CDR3 sequence (DNA): TGTGCCAGCTCACCTCTAACACAGGGGGCCGATGCGAGCGGGGAGCTGTTTTTT.

CDR3: CASSPPVPRFYEHEQYF. The CDR3 DNA reads as TGTGCCAGCTCACCACCGGTACCCCGTTTCTACGAGCACGAGCAGTACTTC. The V and J genes are TRBV18 and TRBJ2-7; D gene unclear. V shed 0 bases and J shed 5 bases, with 20 bases lying between them. From germline, CDR1 is KGHSH and CDR2 LQKENI. CDR3 size: 17 residues.

This chain connects TRBV5-1 to TRBJ2-7; D ambiguous. Between the trimmed V and J ends, which lost 0 bases and 2 bases, there was a span of 9 bases. The CDR3 has 14 amino acids. Germline-derived CDR1 and CDR2 are SGHRS and YFSETQ. In DNA, the CDR3 is TGCGCCAGCAGCTTGGCCGGCAGCCCCTACGAGCAGTACTTC. This gives the protein CASSLAGSPYEQYF. Full variable domain (outside the CDR3, taken from reference TRBV5-1 and TRBJ2-7): KAGVTQTPRYLIKTRGQQVTLSCSPISGHRSVSWYQQTPGQGLQFLFEYFSETQRNKGNFPGRFSGRQFSNSRSEMNVSTLELGDSALYLCASSLAGSPYEQYFGPGTRLTVT.

V and J are TRBV5-6 and TRBJ1-4; weak D call: TRBD1 (5 bases). The CDR3 consists of 15 residues. The ends were cut back, 6 bases at V and 7 bases at J, with 19 bases in the middle. Germline V lookup: CDR1 SGHDT, CDR2 YYEEEE. The DNA of the CDR3 is TGTGCCAGCATTATCGGGGGAAGGGTCGGTGAAAAACTGTTTTTT. Translating it yields CASIIGGRVGEKLFF. The full variable domain, with the rest looked up from reference TRBV5-6 and TRBJ1-4, is DAGVTQSPTHLIKTRGQQVTLRCSPKSGHDTVSWYQQALGQGPQFIFQYYEEEERQRGNFPDRFSGHQFPNYSSELNVNALLLGDSALYLCASIIGGRVGEKLFFGSGTQLSVL.

The J gene is TRBJ1-1, the V gene TRBV20-1; D not resolved. Trimming left V 1 base short and J 7 bases short, with 7 bases between. Germline values: CDR1 DFQATT, CDR2 SNEGSKA (reference sequence). CDR3 length equals 11 residues. The DNA for the CDR3 is TGCAGTGCTAGAGGGGGAGTTGAAGCTTTCTTT. It is translated as CSARGGVEAFF.

The chain joins TRBV25-1 to TRBJ1-3; D unclear. The germline gives CDR1 MGHDK, CDR2 SYGVNS. The V gene lost 7 bases and the J gene lost 2 bases, with 12 bases spanning the gap. The CDR3 length is 14 residues. The CDR3 sequence is CASTLAGAGNTIYF. In DNA form, the CDR3 reads TGTGCCAGCACCCTCGCCGGGGCTGGAAACACCATATATTTT. The full variable domain, completed using reference TRBV25-1 and TRBJ1-3, is EADIYQTPRYLVIGTGKKITLECSQTMGHDKMYWYQQDPGMELHLIHYSYGVNSTEKGDLSSESTVSRIRTEHFPLTLESARPSHTSQYLCASTLAGAGNTIYFGEGSWLTVV.